The next 10 T cell receptor beta chains were all read from a single sample in a study of T cells after yellow fever vaccination. TCRdb used MiXCR to reprocess the 5' RACE reads, holding one entry per CDR3 protein. The table has about 550,000 distinct CDR3 sequences, about 19% seen once. This specimen was PBMCs, taken 15 days after the yellow fever booster vaccination. Source of these receptors: a man aged 30 to 39 who received the YFV17D yellow fever vaccine.

The gene calls are TRBV7-9 and TRBJ1-1; D gene ambiguous. Trimming shortened V by 6 bases and J by 7 bases, and 21 bases separated the two germline ends. The CDR3 is 15 residues long. Looked up from germline, CDR1 is SEHNR and CDR2 is FQNEAQ (reference sequence). The CDR3 region is CASRPTGDFLNEAFF. The DNA of the CDR3 is TGTGCCAGCAGGCCAACCGGGGATTTCCTTAATGAAGCTTTCTTT.

The genes are TRBV20-1 and TRBJ2-5; either TRBD1 or TRBD2 may supply D (5 bases each). The CDR3 loop spans 13 amino acids. Trimming took 6 bases from V and 0 from J, leaving 11 bases between them. CDR1 and CDR2 from the germline V gene are DFQATT and SNEGSKA (reference sequence). CDR3 protein: CSADRGHQETQYF. CDR3 DNA: TGCAGTGCAGACCGGGGCCACCAAGAGACCCAGTACTTC.

This clonotype was seen a few times. The rearrangement links TRBV20-1 to TRBJ2-5; D ambiguous. Trimming shortened V by 6 bases and J by 2 bases, and 16 bases separated the two germline ends. The germline V gene encodes CDR1 DFQATT and CDR2 SNEGSKA (reference sequence). The CDR3 consists of 14 residues. CDR3 nucleotides: TGCAGTGCCCCAAATCCTCGGGTGCAAGAGACCCAGTACTTC. This sequence encodes CSAPNPRVQETQYF.

This clonotype showed up just a few times. V usage is TRBV25-1 and J usage is TRBJ2-6, with D unresolved. Germline CDR1 and CDR2: MGHDK and SYGVNS. The CDR3 has 14 residues. Trimming pared 3 bases from V and 2 bases from J, leaving 5 bases between. The CDR3 loop reads CASSDKAGANVLTF. CDR3 nucleotide sequence: TGTGCCAGCAGTGACAAGGCTGGGGCCAACGTCCTGACTTTC.

This clonotype showed up just a few times. The chain combines TRBV7-9 with TRBJ2-7, with 8 bases matching TRBD1. Germline CDR1 and CDR2: SEHNR and FQNEAQ (reference sequence). This CDR3 region has 17 residues. The V and J ends lost 5 bases and 6 bases, in that order; junction bases with no gene match: 18. Here the CDR3 reads CASSPSLKLDRDLEQYF. Here the CDR3 DNA reads TGTGCCAGCAGCCCCTCTCTAAAGCTGGACAGGGACCTCGAGCAGTACTTC.

In its sample, this clonotype was seen a few times. V is TRBV20-1 and J is TRBJ2-5; no reliable D call. Trimming removed 1 base at V and 5 bases at J, with 14 bases between. From germline, CDR1 is DFQATT and CDR2 SNEGSKA (reference sequence). CDR3 size: 14 residues. CDR3 nucleotides: TGCAGTGCTAGAGGGGCAGGTGGTGGCGAGACCCAGTACTTC. Protein: CSARGAGGGETQYF.

The V call is TRBV10-3, the J call TRBJ2-1; a possible D gene is TRBD1 (5 bases). Trimming took off 3 bases at V and 9 bases at J, with 15 bases between the two ends. The CDR3 extends over 14 amino acids. Germline V CDR1 and CDR2: ENHRY, SYGVKD. The CDR3 coding sequence is TGTGCCATCAGTGACACCGCTAGGGGCGGTGAGCAGTTCTTC. Amino acids: CAISDTARGGEQFF.

In its sample, this clonotype was seen a few times. The CDR3 coding sequence is TGTGCCAGCAACGGGAGGGCGAATACAGAGCAGTACTTC. It encodes CASNGRANTEQYF. The chain joins TRBV7-2 to TRBJ2-7; 8 positions agree with TRBD2. The CDR3 extends over 13 amino acids. Looked up from germline, CDR1 is SGHTA and CDR2 is FQGNSA. J was trimmed by 7 bases and V by 7 bases; bases with no gene match: 9.

The V call is TRBV20-1, the J call TRBJ2-1; D tentatively reads TRBD1 or TRBD2 (5 bases each). The CDR3 extends over 12 amino acids. V was trimmed by 6 bases and J by 9 bases, leaving 15 bases between them. The germline gives CDR1 DFQATT, CDR2 SNEGSKA (reference sequence). The CDR3 protein is CSALEGQGEQFF. In nucleotides, the CDR3 is TGCAGTGCCCTAGAGGGGCAGGGTGAGCAGTTCTTC.

The rearrangement joins TRBV29-1 to TRBJ2-1; the D gene is possibly TRBD2 (6 bases). The V and J ends lost 3 bases and 3 bases respectively, with 12 bases between them. The length of the CDR3 is 14 residues. CDR1 is SQVTM, CDR2 ANQGSEA, per germline. The CDR3 region has the DNA TGCAGCGTTGAGTACGGGAGATACTACAATGAGCAGTTCTTC. It codes for CSVEYGRYYNEQFF.